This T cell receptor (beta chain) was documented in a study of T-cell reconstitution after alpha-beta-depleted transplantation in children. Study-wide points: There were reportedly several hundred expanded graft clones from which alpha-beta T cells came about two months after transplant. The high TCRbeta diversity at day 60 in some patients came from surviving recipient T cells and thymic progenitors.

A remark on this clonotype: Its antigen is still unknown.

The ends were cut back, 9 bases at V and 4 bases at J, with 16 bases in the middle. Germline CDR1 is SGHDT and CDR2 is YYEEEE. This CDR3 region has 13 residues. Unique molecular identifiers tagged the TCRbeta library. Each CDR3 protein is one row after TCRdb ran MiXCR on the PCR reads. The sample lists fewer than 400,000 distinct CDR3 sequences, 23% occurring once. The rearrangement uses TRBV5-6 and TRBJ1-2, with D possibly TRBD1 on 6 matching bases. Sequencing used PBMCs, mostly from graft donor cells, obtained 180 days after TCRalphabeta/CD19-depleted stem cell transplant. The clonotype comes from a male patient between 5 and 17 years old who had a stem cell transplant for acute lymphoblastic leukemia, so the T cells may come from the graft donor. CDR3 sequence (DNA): TGTGCCATGGGCCCGGGGGGGCCCTATGGCTACACCTTC. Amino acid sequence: CAMGPGGPYGYTF.